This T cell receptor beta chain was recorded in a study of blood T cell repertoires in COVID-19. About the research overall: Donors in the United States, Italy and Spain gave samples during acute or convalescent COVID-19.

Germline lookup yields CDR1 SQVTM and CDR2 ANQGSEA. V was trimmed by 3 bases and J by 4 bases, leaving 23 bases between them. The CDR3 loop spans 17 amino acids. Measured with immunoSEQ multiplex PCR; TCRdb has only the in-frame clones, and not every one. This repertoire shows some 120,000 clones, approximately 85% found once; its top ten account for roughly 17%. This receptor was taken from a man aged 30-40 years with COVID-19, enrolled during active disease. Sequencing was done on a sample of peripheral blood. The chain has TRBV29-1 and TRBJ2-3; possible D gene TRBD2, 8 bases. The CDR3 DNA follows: TGCAGCGTTGACGGGACAGTGAAGCGGGAGTCCCCAGATACGCAGTATTTT. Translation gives CSVDGTVKRESPDTQYF.